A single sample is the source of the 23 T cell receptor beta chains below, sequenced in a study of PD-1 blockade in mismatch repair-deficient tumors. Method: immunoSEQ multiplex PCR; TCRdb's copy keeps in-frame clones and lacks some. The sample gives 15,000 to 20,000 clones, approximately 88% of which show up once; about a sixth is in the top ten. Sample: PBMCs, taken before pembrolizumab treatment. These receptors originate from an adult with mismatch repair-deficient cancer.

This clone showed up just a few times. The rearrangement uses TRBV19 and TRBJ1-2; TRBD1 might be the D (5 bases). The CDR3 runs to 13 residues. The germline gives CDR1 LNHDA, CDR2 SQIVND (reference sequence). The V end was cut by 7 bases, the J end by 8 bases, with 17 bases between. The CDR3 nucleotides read TGTGCCAGTACCCGAACCGGGACGGAAGGCTACACCTTC. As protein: CASTRTGTEGYTF.

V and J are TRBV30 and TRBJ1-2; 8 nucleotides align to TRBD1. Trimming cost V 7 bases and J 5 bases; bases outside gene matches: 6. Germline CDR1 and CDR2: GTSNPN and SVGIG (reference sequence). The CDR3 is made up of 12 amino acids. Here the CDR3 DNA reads TGTGCCTCCAAATACAGGGGGTATGGCTACACCTTC. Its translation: CASKYRGYGYTF.

The CDR3 bases are TGTGCCAGCAGTTACTACAGGGGGCAAGAGACCCAGTACTTC. This gives the protein CASSYYRGQETQYF. The chain couples TRBV6-5 to TRBJ2-5; TRBD1 agrees at 8 bases. Germline V gene sequence: CDR1 MNHEY, CDR2 SVGAGI. The CDR3 spans 14 residues. V gave up 1 base and J gave up 2 bases; unmatched junction bases: 0.

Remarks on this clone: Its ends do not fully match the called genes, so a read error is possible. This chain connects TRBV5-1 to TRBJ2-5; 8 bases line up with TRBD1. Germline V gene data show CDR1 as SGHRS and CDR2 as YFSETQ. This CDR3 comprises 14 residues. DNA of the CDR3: TGCGCCAGCAGCTTGGGTACAGGGGGAGAGCCCCAGTACTTC. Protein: CASSLGTGGEPQYF.

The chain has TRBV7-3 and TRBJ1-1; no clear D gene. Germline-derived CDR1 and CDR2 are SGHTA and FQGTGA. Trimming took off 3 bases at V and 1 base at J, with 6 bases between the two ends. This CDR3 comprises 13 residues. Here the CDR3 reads CASSLHQNTEAFF. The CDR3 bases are TGTGCCAGCAGCTTGCATCAGAACACTGAAGCTTTCTTT.

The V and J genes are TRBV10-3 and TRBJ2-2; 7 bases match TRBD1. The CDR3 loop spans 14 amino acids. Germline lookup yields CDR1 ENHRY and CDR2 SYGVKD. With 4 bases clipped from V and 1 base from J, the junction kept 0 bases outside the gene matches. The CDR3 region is CAISGQGNTGELFF. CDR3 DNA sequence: TGTGCCATCAGTGGACAGGGGAACACCGGGGAGCTGTTTTTT.

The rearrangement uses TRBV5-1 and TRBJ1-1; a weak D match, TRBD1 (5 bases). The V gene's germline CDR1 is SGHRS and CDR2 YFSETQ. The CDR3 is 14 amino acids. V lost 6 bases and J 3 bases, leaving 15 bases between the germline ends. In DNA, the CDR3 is TGCGCCAGCACAGACCTCGGGGGATACACTGAAGCTTTCTTT. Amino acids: CASTDLGGYTEAFF.

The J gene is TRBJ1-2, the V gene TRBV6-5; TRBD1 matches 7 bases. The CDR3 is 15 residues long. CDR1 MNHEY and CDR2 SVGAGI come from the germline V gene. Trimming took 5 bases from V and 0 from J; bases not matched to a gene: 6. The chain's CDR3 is CASSVRDRSNYGYTF. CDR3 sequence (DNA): TGTGCCAGCAGTGTCCGGGACAGATCTAACTATGGCTACACCTTC.

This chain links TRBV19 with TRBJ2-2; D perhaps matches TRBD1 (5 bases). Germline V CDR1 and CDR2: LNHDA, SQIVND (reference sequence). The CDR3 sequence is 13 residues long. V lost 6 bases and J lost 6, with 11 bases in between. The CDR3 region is CASSQGGSGELFF. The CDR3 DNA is TGTGCCAGTAGCCAGGGTGGGTCCGGGGAGCTGTTTTTT.

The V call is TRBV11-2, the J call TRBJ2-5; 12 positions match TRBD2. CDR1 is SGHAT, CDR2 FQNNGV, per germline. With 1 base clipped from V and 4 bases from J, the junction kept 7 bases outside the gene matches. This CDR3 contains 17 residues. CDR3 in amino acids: CASSLGLAGGLGETQYF. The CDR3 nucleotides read TGTGCCAGCAGCTTAGGGCTAGCGGGAGGGTTAGGAGAGACCCAGTACTTC.

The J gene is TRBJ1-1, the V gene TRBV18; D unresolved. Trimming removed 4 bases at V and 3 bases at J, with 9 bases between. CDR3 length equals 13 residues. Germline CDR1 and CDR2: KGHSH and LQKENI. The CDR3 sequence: CASSHTDYTEAFF. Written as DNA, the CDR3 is TGTGCCAGCTCACACACCGATTACACTGAAGCTTTCTTT.

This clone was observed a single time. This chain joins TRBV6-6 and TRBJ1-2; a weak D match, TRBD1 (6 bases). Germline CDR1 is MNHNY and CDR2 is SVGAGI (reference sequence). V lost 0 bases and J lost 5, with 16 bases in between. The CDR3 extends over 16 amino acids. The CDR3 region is CASSYSVRGRAYGYTF. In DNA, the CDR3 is TGTGCCAGCAGTTACTCAGTCCGGGGGCGCGCGTATGGCTACACCTTC.

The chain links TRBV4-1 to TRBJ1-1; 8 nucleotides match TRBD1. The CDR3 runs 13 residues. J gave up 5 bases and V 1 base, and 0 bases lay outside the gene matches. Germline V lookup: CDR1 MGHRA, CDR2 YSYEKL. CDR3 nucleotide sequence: TGCGCCAGCAGCCAAGGACAGGGGACTGAAGCTTTCTTT. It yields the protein CASSQGQGTEAFF.

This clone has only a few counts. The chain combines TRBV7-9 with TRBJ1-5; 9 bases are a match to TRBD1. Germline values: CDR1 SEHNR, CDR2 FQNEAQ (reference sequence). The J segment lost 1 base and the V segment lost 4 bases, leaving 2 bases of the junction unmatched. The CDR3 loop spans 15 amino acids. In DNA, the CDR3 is TGTGCCAGCAGCTGGGACAGGGAGAGCAATCAGCCCCAGCATTTT. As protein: CASSWDRESNQPQHF.

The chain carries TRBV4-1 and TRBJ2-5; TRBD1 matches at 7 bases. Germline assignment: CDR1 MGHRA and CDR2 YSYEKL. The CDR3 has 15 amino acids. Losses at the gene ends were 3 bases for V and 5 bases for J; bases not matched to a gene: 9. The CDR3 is CASSQSQGWGETQYF. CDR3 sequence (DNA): TGCGCCAGCAGCCAGTCACAGGGGTGGGGGGAGACCCAGTACTTC.

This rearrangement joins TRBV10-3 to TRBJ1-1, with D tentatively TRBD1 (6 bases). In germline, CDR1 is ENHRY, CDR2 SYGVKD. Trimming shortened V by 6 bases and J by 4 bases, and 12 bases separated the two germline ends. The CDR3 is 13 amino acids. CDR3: CAIRGGGGTEAFF. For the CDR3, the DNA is TGTGCCATCAGGGGCGGAGGGGGCACTGAAGCTTTCTTT.

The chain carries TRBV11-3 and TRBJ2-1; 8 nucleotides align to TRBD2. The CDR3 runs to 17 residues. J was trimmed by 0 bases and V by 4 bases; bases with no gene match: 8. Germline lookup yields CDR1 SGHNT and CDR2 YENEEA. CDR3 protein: CASSYLAGGSSYNEQFF. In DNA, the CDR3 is TGTGCCAGCAGCTATCTAGCGGGTGGGAGCTCCTACAATGAGCAGTTCTTC. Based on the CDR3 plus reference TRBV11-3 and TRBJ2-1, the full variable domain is EAGVVQSPRYKIIEKKQPVAFWCNPISGHNTLYWYLQNLGQGPELLIRYENEEAVDDSQLPKDRFSAERLKGVDSTLKIQPAELGDSAVYLCASSYLAGGSSYNEQFFGPGTRLTVL.

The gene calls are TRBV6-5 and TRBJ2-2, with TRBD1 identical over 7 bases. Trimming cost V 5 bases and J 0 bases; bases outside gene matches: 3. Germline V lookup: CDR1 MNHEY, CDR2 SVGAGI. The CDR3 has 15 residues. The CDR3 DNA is TGTGCCAGCAGTCCACAGGGGACGAACACCGGGGAGCTGTTTTTT. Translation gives CASSPQGTNTGELFF.

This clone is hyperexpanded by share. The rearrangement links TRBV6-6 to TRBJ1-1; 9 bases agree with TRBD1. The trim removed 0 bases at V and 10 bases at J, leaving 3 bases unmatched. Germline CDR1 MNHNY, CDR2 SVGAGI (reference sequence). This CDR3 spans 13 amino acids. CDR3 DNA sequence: TGTGCCAGCAGTTACTCCCCGGACAGGGGAGCTTTCTTT. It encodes CASSYSPDRGAFF.

The CDR3 loop is CASRFPPTGDPFYSNQPQHF. The CDR3 coding sequence is TGTGCAAGTCGCTTCCCCCCGACAGGGGACCCCTTCTATAGCAATCAGCCCCAGCATTTT. The rearrangement joins TRBV12-2 to TRBJ1-5; the table calls TRBD1, which could not be checked here. TRBV12-2 is marked as a pseudogene. This CDR3 comprises 20 residues.

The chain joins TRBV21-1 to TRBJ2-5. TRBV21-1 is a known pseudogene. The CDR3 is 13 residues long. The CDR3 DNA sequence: TGTGCCAGCAGCAAACCGGGCAGGGAGACCCAGTACTTC. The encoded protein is CASSKPGRETQYF.

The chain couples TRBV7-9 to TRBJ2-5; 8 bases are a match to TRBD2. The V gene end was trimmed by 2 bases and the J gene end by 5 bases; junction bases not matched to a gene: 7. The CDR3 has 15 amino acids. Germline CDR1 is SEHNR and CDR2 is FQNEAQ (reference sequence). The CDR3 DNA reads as TGTGCCAGCAGCTTACCGGGGGGGGGCAAGGAGACCCAGTACTTC. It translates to CASSLPGGGKETQYF. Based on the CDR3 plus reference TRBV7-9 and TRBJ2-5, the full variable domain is DTGVSQNPRHKITKRGQNVTFRCDPISEHNRLYWYRQTLGQGPEFLTYFQNEAQLEKSRLLSDRFSAERPKGSFSTLEIQRTEQGDSAMYLCASSLPGGGKETQYFGPGTRLLVL.

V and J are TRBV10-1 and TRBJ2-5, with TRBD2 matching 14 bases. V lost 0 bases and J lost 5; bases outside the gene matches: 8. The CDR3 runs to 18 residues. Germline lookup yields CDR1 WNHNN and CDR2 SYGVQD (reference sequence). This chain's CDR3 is CASSESIGTSGSEETQYF. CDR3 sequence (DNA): TGCGCCAGCAGTGAGTCGATTGGGACTAGCGGGAGCGAGGAGACCCAGTACTTC.